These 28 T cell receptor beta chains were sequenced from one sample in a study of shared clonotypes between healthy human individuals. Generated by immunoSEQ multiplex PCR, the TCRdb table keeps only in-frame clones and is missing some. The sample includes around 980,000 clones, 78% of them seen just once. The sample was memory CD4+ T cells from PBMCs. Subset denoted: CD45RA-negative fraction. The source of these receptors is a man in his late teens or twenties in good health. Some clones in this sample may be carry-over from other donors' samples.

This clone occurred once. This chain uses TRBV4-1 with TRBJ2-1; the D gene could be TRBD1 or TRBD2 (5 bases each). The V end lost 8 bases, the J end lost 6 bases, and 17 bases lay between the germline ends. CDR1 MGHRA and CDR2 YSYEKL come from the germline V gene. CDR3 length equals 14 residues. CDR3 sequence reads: CASEPGPRGNEQFF. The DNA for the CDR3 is TGCGCCAGCGAGCCGGGACCCCGGGGCAATGAGCAGTTCTTC.

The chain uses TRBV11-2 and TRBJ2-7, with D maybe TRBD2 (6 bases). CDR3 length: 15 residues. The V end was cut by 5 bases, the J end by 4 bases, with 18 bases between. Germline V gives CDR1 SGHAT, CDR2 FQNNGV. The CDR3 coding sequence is TGTGCCAGCAGCGCAACCTCGGGGGTCGCTTACGAGCAGTACTTC. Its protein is CASSATSGVAYEQYF.

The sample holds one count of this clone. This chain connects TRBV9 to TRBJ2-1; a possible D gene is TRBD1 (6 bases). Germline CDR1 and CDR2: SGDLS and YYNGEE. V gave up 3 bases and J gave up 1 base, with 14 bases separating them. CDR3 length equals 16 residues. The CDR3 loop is CASSGTGQGSYNEQFF. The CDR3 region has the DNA TGTGCCAGCAGCGGGACTGGGCAGGGGTCCTACAATGAGCAGTTCTTC.

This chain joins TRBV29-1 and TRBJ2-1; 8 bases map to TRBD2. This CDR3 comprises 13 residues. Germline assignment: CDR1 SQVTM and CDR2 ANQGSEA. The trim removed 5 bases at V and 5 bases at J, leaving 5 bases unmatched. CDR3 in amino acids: CSVLGLADNEQFF. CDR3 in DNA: TGCAGCGTTCTTGGACTAGCTGACAATGAGCAGTTCTTC.

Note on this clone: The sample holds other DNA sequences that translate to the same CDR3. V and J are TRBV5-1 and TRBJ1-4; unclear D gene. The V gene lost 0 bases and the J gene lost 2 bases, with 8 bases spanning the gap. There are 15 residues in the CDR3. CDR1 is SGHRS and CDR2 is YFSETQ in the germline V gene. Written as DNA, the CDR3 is TGCGCCAGCAGCTTGGTGGCAGGCACTAATGAAAAACTGTTTTTT. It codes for CASSLVAGTNEKLFF. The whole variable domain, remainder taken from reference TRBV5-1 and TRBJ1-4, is KAGVTQTPRYLIKTRGQQVTLSCSPISGHRSVSWYQQTPGQGLQFLFEYFSETQRNKGNFPGRFSGRQFSNSRSEMNVSTLELGDSALYLCASSLVAGTNEKLFFGSGTQLSVL.

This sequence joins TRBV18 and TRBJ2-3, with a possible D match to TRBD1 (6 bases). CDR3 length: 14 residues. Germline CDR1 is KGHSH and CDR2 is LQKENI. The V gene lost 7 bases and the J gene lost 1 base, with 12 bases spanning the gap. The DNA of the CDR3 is TGTGCCAGCTTAAGGGACAAGCGCACAGATACGCAGTATTTT. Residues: CASLRDKRTDTQYF.

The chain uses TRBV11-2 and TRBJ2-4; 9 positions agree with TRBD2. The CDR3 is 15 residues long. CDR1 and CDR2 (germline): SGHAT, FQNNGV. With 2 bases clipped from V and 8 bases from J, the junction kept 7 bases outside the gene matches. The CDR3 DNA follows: TGTGCCAGCAGCTTACGCGCGGGAGGGTGGGACATTCAGTACTTC. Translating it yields CASSLRAGGWDIQYF.

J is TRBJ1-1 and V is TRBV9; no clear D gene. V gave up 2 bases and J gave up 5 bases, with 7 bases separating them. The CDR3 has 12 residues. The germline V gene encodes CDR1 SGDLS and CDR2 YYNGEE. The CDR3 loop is CASSVVTTEAFF. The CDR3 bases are TGTGCCAGCAGCGTGGTAACAACTGAAGCTTTCTTT. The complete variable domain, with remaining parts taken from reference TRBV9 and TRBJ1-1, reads DSGVTQTPKHLITATGQRVTLRCSPRSGDLSVYWYQQSLDQGLQFLIQYYNGEERAKGNILERFSAQQFPDLHSELNLSSLELGDSALYFCASSVVTTEAFFGQGTRLTVV.

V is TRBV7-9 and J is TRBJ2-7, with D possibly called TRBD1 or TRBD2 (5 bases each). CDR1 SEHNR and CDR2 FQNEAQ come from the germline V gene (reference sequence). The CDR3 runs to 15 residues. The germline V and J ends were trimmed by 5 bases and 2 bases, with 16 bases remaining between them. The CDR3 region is CASSVGFGGAYEQYF. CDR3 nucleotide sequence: TGTGCCAGCAGCGTAGGGTTTGGGGGTGCCTACGAGCAGTACTTC.

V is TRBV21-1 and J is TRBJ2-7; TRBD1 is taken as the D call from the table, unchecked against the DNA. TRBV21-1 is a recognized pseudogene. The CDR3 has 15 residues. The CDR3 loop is CASSWTEKDTYEQYF. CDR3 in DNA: TGTGCCAGCAGCTGGACAGAAAAGGACACCTACGAGCAGTACTTC.

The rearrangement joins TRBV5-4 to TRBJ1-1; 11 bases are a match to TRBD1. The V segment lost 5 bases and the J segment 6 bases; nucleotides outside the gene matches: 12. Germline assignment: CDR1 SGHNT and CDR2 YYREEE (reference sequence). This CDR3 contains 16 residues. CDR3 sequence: CASSQTGTGGVSEAFF. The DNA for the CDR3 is TGTGCCAGCAGTCAGACCGGGACAGGGGGAGTCTCTGAAGCTTTCTTT.

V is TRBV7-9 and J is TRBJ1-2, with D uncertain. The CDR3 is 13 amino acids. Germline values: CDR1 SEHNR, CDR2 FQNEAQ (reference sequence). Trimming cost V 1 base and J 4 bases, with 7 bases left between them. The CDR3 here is CASSLDRIYGYTF. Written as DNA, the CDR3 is TGTGCCAGCAGCTTAGACCGTATCTATGGCTACACCTTC.

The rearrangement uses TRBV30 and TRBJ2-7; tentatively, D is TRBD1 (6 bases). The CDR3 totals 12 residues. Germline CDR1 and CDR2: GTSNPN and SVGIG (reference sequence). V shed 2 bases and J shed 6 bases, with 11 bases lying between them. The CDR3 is CAWSPNRVEQYF. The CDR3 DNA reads TGTGCCTGGAGTCCAAACAGGGTCGAGCAGTACTTC.

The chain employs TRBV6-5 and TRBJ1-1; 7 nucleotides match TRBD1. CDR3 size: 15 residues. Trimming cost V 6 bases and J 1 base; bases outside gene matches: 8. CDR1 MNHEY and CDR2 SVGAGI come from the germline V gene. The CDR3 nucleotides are TGTGCCAGCAGCCTACACAGGGGACGGAACACTGAAGCTTTCTTT. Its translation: CASSLHRGRNTEAFF.

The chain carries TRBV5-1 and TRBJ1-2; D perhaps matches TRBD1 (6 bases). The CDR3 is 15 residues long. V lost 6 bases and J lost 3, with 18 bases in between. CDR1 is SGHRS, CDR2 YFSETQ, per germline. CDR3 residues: CASTPQQGKDYGYTF. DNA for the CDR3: TGCGCCAGCACTCCCCAACAGGGAAAAGACTATGGCTACACCTTC.

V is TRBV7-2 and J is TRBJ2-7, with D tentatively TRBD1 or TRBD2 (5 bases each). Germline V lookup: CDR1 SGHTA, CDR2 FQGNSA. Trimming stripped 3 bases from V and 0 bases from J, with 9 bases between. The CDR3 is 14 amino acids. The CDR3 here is CASSFRDGSYEQYF. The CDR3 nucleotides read TGTGCCAGCAGCTTCCGGGACGGCTCCTACGAGCAGTACTTC.

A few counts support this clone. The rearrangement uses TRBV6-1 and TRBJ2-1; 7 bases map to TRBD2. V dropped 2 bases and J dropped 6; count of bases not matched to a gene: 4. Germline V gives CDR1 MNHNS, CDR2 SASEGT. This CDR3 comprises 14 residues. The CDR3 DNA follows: TGTGCCAGCAGTGAACGGGGAGGGAGCAATGAGCAGTTCTTC. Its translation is CASSERGGSNEQFF.

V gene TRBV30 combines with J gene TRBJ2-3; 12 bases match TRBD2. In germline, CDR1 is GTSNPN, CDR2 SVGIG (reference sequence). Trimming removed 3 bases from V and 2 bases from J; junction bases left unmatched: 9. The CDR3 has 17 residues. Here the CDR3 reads CAWRFSTSGRYTDTQYF. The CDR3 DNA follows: TGTGCCTGGAGGTTCTCTACTAGCGGGAGGTACACAGATACGCAGTATTTT.

The CDR3 sequence: CASSLFSQGGGKDEQYF. The CDR3 region has the DNA TGCGCCAGCAGCCTCTTTTCACAGGGCGGGGGAAAGGACGAGCAGTACTTC. This rearrangement joins TRBV4-1 to TRBJ2-7, with D perhaps TRBD2 (7 bases). Trimming took 4 bases from V and 5 from J, leaving 24 bases between them. Germline V gene lookup returns CDR1 MGHRA and CDR2 YSYEKL. This CDR3 has 17 residues.

Here the CDR3 DNA reads TGTGCCTGGAGTGCGAACAGCCAAGAGACCCAGTACTTC. Translated: CAWSANSQETQYF. V is TRBV30 and J is TRBJ2-5, with no clear D. The V gene lost 1 base and the J gene lost 1 base, with 7 bases spanning the gap. CDR3 length: 13 amino acids. CDR1 GTSNPN and CDR2 SVGIG come from the germline V gene (reference sequence). Full variable domain (remainder filled in from reference TRBV30 and TRBJ2-5): SQTIHQWPATLVQPVGSPLSLECTVEGTSNPNLYWYRQAAGRGLQLLFYSVGIGQISSEVPQNLSASRPQDRQFILSSKKLLLSDSGFYLCAWSANSQETQYFGPGTRLLVL.

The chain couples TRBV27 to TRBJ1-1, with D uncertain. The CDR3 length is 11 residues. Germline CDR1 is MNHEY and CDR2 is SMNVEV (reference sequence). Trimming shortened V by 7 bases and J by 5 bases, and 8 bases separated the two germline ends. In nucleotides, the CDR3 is TGTGCCAGCATCGGGAGGACTGAAGCTTTCTTT. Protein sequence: CASIGRTEAFF.

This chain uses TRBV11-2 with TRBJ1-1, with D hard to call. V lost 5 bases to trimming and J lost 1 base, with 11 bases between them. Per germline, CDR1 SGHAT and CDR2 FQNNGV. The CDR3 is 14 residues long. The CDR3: CASSITLGNTEAFF. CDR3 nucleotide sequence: TGTGCCAGCAGCATAACTCTAGGGAACACTGAAGCTTTCTTT.

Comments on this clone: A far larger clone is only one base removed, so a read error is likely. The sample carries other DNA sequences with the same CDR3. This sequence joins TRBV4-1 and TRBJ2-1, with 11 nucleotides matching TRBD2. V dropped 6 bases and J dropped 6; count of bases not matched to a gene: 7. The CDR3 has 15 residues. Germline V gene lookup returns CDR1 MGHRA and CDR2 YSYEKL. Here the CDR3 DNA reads TGCGCCAGCAGGTCTGGGCTAGCGGGGGGCAATGAGCAGTTCTTC. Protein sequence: CASRSGLAGGNEQFF.

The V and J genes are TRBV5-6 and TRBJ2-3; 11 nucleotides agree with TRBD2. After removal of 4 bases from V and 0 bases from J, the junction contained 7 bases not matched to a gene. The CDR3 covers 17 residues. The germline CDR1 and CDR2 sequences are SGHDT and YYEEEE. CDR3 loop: CASSPLTSGDSTDTQYF. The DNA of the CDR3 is TGTGCCAGCAGCCCATTGACTAGCGGGGATAGCACAGATACGCAGTATTTT.

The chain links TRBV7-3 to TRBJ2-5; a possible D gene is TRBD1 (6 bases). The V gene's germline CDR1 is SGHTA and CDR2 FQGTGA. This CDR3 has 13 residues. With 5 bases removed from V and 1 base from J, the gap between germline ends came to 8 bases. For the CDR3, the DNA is TGTGCCAGCAGCCGGACAGTCCAAGAGACCCAGTACTTC. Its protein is CASSRTVQETQYF.

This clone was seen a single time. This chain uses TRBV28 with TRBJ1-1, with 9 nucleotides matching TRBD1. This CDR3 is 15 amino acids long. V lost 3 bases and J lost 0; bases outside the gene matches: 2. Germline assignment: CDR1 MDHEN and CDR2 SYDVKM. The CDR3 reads CASSLGTGMNTEAFF. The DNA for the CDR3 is TGTGCCAGCAGTTTGGGGACAGGGATGAACACTGAAGCTTTCTTT. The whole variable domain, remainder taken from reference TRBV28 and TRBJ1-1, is DVKVTQSSRYLVKRTGEKVFLECVQDMDHENMFWYRQDPGLGLRLIYFSYDVKMKEKGDIPEGYSVSREKKERFSLILESASTNQTSMYLCASSLGTGMNTEAFFGQGTRLTVV.

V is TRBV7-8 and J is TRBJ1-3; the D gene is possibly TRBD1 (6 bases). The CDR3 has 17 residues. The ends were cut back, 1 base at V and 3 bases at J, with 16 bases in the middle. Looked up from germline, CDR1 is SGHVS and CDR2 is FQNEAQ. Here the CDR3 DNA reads TGTGCCAGCAGCTTAGTTGGGGGGGCCGGACTTGGAAACACCATATATTTT. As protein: CASSLVGGAGLGNTIYF. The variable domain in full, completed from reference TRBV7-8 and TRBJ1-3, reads GAGVSQSPRYKVAKRGQDVALRCDPISGHVSLFWYQQALGQGPEFLTYFQNEAQLDKSGLPSDRFFAERPEGSVSTLKIQRTQQEDSAVYLCASSLVGGAGLGNTIYFGEGSWLTVV.

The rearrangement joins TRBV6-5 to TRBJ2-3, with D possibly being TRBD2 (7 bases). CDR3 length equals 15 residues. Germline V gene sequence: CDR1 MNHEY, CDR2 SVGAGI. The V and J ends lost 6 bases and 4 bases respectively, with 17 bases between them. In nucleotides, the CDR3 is TGTGCCAGCAGCCCACGGGGGGCCGGGCCAGATACGCAGTATTTT. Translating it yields CASSPRGAGPDTQYF.